Listed below are T cell receptor beta chains from one sample, sequenced in a study of OX40 agonist ivuxolimab in advanced cancers. The method was immunoSEQ multiplex PCR; TCRdb's version includes in-frame clones alone and lacks a portion of them. The sample shows 65,000 to 85,000 clones, about 91% of them seen only once. The source material was CD4+ or CD8+ T cells sorted from blood, sampled in a trial of the OX40 agonist ivuxolimab. These receptors were collected from an adult with an advanced solid tumor such as melanoma, head and neck, liver or kidney cancer. The CDR3 runs from the conserved cysteine through the conserved F or W. D genes are given only for firm matches. Clone sizes are given selectively: once, few, many, or a class where the clone is expanded.

CASSQEENGYGYTF,TGCGCCAGCAGCCAAGAGGAGAACGGCTATGGCTACACCTTC,TRBJ1-2,NA,NA,TRBV4-1
CASRSETSSGNTIYF,TGCGCCAGCAGGTCGGAGACAAGCTCTGGAAACACCATATATTTT,TRBJ1-3,NA,NA,TRBV5-1
CASSRTGLREQYF,TGTGCCAGCAGTCGGACAGGGTTGAGGGAGCAGTACTTC,TRBJ2-5,TRBD1,NA,TRBV6-1
CASSPDRADTEAFF,TGTGCCAGCAGCCCGGACAGGGCGGACACTGAAGCTTTCTTT,TRBJ1-1,TRBD1,NA,TRBV5-8
CASGLGTSWTDTQYF,TGTGCTAGTGGTTTGGGGACTAGCTGGACAGATACGCAGTATTTT,TRBJ2-3,TRBD2,once,TRBV12-5
CASSGDRVYGYTF,TGTGCCAGCAGCGGCGACAGGGTATATGGCTACACCTTC,TRBJ1-2,TRBD1,NA,TRBV9
CASSPRLAGSSTDTQYF,TGTGCCAGCTCACCCCGACTAGCGGGGAGCAGCACAGATACGCAGTATTTT,TRBJ2-3,TRBD2,NA,TRBV18
CASSRTGNTEAFF,TGCGCCAGCAGCAGGACTGGGAACACTGAAGCTTTCTTT,TRBJ1-1,NA,NA,TRBV5-1
CASSDSTDTQYF,TGCGCCAGCAGTGACAGCACAGATACGCAGTATTTT,TRBJ2-3,NA,NA,TRBV10-2
CASSLDLNRKTYGYTF,TGCGCCAGCAGCTTGGATTTGAACCGAAAGACCTATGGCTACACCTTC,TRBJ1-2,NA,NA,TRBV4-1